Presented here are 26 T cell receptor beta chains from one specimen sequenced in a study of T cells after yellow fever vaccination. A single record per CDR3 protein comes from TCRdb applying MiXCR to the 5' RACE reads. The table has a few hundred thousand distinct CDR3 sequences, about 4% seen once. The starting material was PBMCs, obtained 5 days after the yellow fever booster vaccination. The receptor source for this set is a man between 18 and 29 years old who received the YFV17D yellow fever vaccine.

J is TRBJ2-2 and V is TRBV5-8, with D unclear. Looked up from germline, CDR1 is SGHTS and CDR2 is YDEGEE. V dropped 0 bases and J dropped 3 bases, with 9 bases sitting between them. There are 15 residues in the CDR3. Here the CDR3 reads CASSLDSTYTGELFF. As DNA, the CDR3 is TGTGCCAGCAGCTTGGACAGCACTTACACCGGGGAGCTGTTTTTT.

The chain links TRBV6-6 to TRBJ2-7, with TRBD2 as a possible D gene (6 bases). Germline loops: CDR1 MNHNY, CDR2 SVGAGI (reference sequence). This CDR3 is built from 13 residues. Trimming removed 6 bases from V and 4 bases from J, with 13 bases in between. The CDR3 DNA is TGTGCCAGCAGGCATACCGGGGGATACGAGCAGTACTTC. Its protein is CASRHTGGYEQYF.

This clonotype has a handful of counts. V is TRBV7-2 and J is TRBJ1-1, with 8 bases aligning to TRBD1. V was clipped by 5 bases and J by 4 bases; unmatched bases: 6. This CDR3 spans 14 amino acids. From germline, CDR1 is SGHTA and CDR2 FQGNSA. The CDR3 bases are TGTGCCAGCAGCGCCTACAGGGGGATCACTGAAGCTTTCTTT. Its translation: CASSAYRGITEAFF. The whole variable domain, filled in from reference TRBV7-2 and TRBJ1-1, reads GAGVSQSPSNKVTEKGKDVELRCDPISGHTALYWYRQSLGQGLEFLIYFQGNSAPDKSGLPSDRFSAERTGGSVSTLTIQRTQQEDSAVYLCASSAYRGITEAFFGQGTRLTVV.

The chain couples TRBV7-2 to TRBJ2-3; 12 bases fit TRBD1. V lost 5 bases, J lost 4 bases, and 7 bases stayed unmatched. In germline, CDR1 is SGHTA, CDR2 FQGNSA. CDR3 length equals 16 residues. CDR3 amino acids: CASSRSGTGGADTQYF. The CDR3 bases are TGTGCCAGCAGCCGCTCCGGGACAGGGGGCGCAGATACGCAGTATTTT.

This rearrangement joins TRBV5-5 to TRBJ2-3, with D possibly TRBD1 on 5 matching bases. The CDR3 has 16 residues. Per the germline V gene, CDR1 is SGHKS and CDR2 is YYEKEE (reference sequence). V was trimmed by 4 bases and J by 0 bases, leaving 15 bases between them. This CDR3 reads CASSHYPDISTDTQYF. CDR3 nucleotides: TGTGCCAGCAGCCACTACCCGGACATTAGCACAGATACGCAGTATTTT.

V is TRBV20-1 and J is TRBJ2-4; TRBD1 matches at 7 bases. Germline CDR1 is DFQATT and CDR2 is SNEGSKA (reference sequence). The junction had 11 bases not matched to a gene; V was cut back by 6 bases and J by 6 bases. This CDR3 is built from 14 residues. CDR3 coding DNA: TGCAGTGCCGACCTGACAGGGTCAGGAAACATTCAGTACTTC. Translating it yields CSADLTGSGNIQYF.

For this clonotype: Mismatch with germline at one junction end may stem from a read error. This sequence joins TRBV13 and TRBJ2-4; D assignment may be TRBD1 or TRBD2 (5 bases each). Germline V gene data show CDR1 as PRHDT and CDR2 as FYEKMQ (reference sequence). There are 19 residues in the CDR3. The CDR3 is CASRLGLDREGVAKNIQYF. For the CDR3, the DNA is TGTGCCAGCAGGTTAGGCCTTGACCGGGAAGGGGTAGCCAAAAACATTCAGTACTTC.

This clonotype was counted a few times. This chain uses TRBV28 with TRBJ1-1, with D perhaps TRBD1 (6 bases). Looked up from germline, CDR1 is MDHEN and CDR2 is SYDVKM. The V gene lost 5 bases and the J gene lost 0 bases, with 16 bases spanning the gap. This CDR3 is built from 16 residues. CDR3 sequence (DNA): TGTGCCAGCAGTGAGAAAAATAGGGGGGTGAACACTGAAGCTTTCTTT. Its protein is CASSEKNRGVNTEAFF. Variable domain in full (rest from reference TRBV28 and TRBJ1-1): DVKVTQSSRYLVKRTGEKVFLECVQDMDHENMFWYRQDPGLGLRLIYFSYDVKMKEKGDIPEGYSVSREKKERFSLILESASTNQTSMYLCASSEKNRGVNTEAFFGQGTRLTVV.

The genes are TRBV7-2 and TRBJ2-1, with 15 bases lining up with TRBD2. Germline V lookup: CDR1 SGHTA, CDR2 FQGNSA. Germline trimming cut 4 bases from V and 5 bases from J; bases unmatched to any gene: 6. CDR3 length: 17 residues. Here the CDR3 DNA reads TGTGCCAGCAGCTCGGGACTAGCGGGGGGACTCGACAATGAGCAGTTCTTC. Translated, it gives CASSSGLAGGLDNEQFF.

This clonotype came up a few times. This rearrangement joins TRBV6-5 to TRBJ2-5, with 9 bases matching TRBD1. Germline CDR1 and CDR2: MNHEY and SVGAGI. V was pared by 5 bases and J by 5 bases, with 9 bases of the junction left unmatched. This CDR3 spans 15 amino acids. Here the CDR3 reads CASSISQGALETQYF. For the CDR3, the DNA is TGTGCCAGCAGTATCTCACAGGGGGCCCTGGAGACCCAGTACTTC.

V gene TRBV12-3 or TRBV12-4 combines with J gene TRBJ1-2; 7 bases align to TRBD1. The V gene end was trimmed by 2 bases and the J gene end by 7 bases; junction bases not matched to a gene: 16. The CDR3 has 17 residues. CDR3 nucleotides: TGTGCCAGCAGTTTATGGGCAGGGGGAAGCCGCCGTGGTGGCTACACCTTC. Amino acids: CASSLWAGGSRRGGYTF.

This clonotype was observed a handful of times. The chain uses TRBV7-3 and TRBJ2-2; 9 positions match TRBD1. Germline CDR1 SGHTA, CDR2 FQGTGA. This CDR3 has 16 amino acids. V shed 5 bases and J 6 bases; nucleotides not matched to a gene: 10. The CDR3 loop reads CASSPTGGRSAGELFF. The CDR3 DNA is TGTGCCAGCAGCCCAACAGGGGGCCGTAGTGCCGGGGAGCTGTTTTTT.

This chain joins TRBV5-5 and TRBJ2-3; the match to TRBD2 covers 7 bases. CDR1 and CDR2 (germline): SGHKS, YYEKEE (reference sequence). There are 15 residues in the CDR3. The trim removed 2 bases at V and 3 bases at J, leaving 6 bases unmatched. As DNA, the CDR3 is TGTGCCAGCAGCTTCCTCGGGGAGGGGACAGATACGCAGTATTTT. Residues: CASSFLGEGTDTQYF.

This clonotype occurred a few times. The V call is TRBV3-2, the J call TRBJ2-5. TRBV3-2 is tagged as a pseudogene. The CDR3 length is 18 residues. CDR3 protein: CASSQDLDPDRKKETQYF. CDR3 nucleotides: TGTGCCAGCAGCCAAGATCTGGATCCGGACAGAAAGAAGGAGACCCAGTACTTC.

This clonotype was found many times. The rearrangement uses TRBV20-1 and TRBJ2-1; 11 nucleotides match TRBD2. Per germline, CDR1 DFQATT and CDR2 SNEGSKA (reference sequence). This CDR3 comprises 17 residues. Trimming cost V 3 bases and J 0 bases; bases outside gene matches: 7. For the CDR3, the DNA is TGCAGTGCTAGCCTTTGGACTAGCGGGTTCTCCTACAATGAGCAGTTCTTC. Translation gives CSASLWTSGFSYNEQFF.

The chain is built from TRBV12-3 or TRBV12-4 and TRBJ1-1, with D hard to call. The CDR3 is made up of 14 amino acids. V shed 7 bases and J shed 4 bases, with 16 bases lying between them. The CDR3, as DNA: TGTGCCAGCATCCTAAGACCGCGGGTCACTGAAGCTTTCTTT. It encodes CASILRPRVTEAFF.

In this sample, this clonotype turned up many times. The chain is built from TRBV11-2 and TRBJ2-4; D tentatively fits TRBD1 or TRBD2 (7 bases each). V lost 7 bases and J lost 1, with 17 bases in between. This CDR3 has 16 amino acids. Germline V gene data show CDR1 as SGHAT and CDR2 as FQNNGV. CDR3 sequence (DNA): TGTGCCAGCACCCAGGGGGGGGGTGCCGCCAAAAACATTCAGTACTTC. As protein: CASTQGGGAAKNIQYF.

This clonotype was picked up a small number of times. This chain links TRBV5-6 with TRBJ2-3, with a weak D call TRBD1 (6 bases). The V gene lost 2 bases and the J gene lost 7 bases, with 8 bases spanning the gap. The CDR3 loop spans 12 amino acids. Germline V gene lookup returns CDR1 SGHDT and CDR2 YYEEEE. The CDR3 loop is CASSFQGNTQYF. DNA of the CDR3: TGTGCCAGCAGCTTTCAGGGGAATACGCAGTATTTT.

The chain employs TRBV20-1 and TRBJ2-7; D remains ambiguous. V was pared by 5 bases and J by 2 bases, with 22 bases between. This CDR3 is 16 amino acids long. Germline CDR1 is DFQATT and CDR2 is SNEGSKA (reference sequence). In DNA form, the CDR3 reads TGCAGTGCTTGGGGATATAATCATAGGTTCACCTACGAGCAGTACGTC. It is translated as CSAWGYNHRFTYEQYV.

This clonotype has more than one count but fewer than ten. The J gene is TRBJ1-5, the V gene TRBV7-8; 7 bases align to TRBD1. V lost 1 base to trimming and J lost 6 bases; unmatched junction nucleotides: 3. The length of the CDR3 is 14 residues. The germline V gene encodes CDR1 SGHVS and CDR2 FQNEAQ. The CDR3 here is CASSLEGAGQPQHF. The CDR3 DNA reads as TGTGCCAGCAGCTTAGAGGGGGCTGGTCAGCCCCAGCATTTT.

The chain recombines TRBV7-2 with TRBJ2-5, with D perhaps being TRBD1 or TRBD2 (8 bases each). V was pared by 5 bases and J by 6 bases, with 19 bases between. The CDR3 extends over 15 amino acids. Germline V gene data show CDR1 as SGHTA and CDR2 as FQGNSA. CDR3 coding DNA: TGTGCCAGCAGCGCCGGGACAGGCGGGGGGCAGACCCAGTACTTC. It specifies CASSAGTGGGQTQYF. The whole variable domain, remainder taken from reference TRBV7-2 and TRBJ2-5, is GAGVSQSPSNKVTEKGKDVELRCDPISGHTALYWYRQSLGQGLEFLIYFQGNSAPDKSGLPSDRFSAERTGGSVSTLTIQRTQQEDSAVYLCASSAGTGGGQTQYFGPGTRLLVL.

This clonotype was observed a handful of times. The chain combines TRBV27 with TRBJ2-1, with 12 nucleotides matching TRBD2. The germline V gene has CDR1 MNHEY and CDR2 SMNVEV (reference sequence). This CDR3 is 15 amino acids long. The V and J ends lost 5 bases and 12 bases, in that order; junction bases with no gene match: 11. CDR3 DNA sequence: TGTGCCAGCAGTCAATTAGAGACTAGCGGGGGCCCGCAGTTCTTC. It is translated as CASSQLETSGGPQFF.

J is TRBJ2-7 and V is TRBV9; D possibly uses TRBD1 or TRBD2 (5 bases each). The CDR3 covers 14 residues. The V gene lost 4 bases and the J gene lost 1 base, with 12 bases spanning the gap. CDR1 is SGDLS, CDR2 YYNGEE, per germline. The CDR3, as DNA: TGTGCCAGCAGCCTAGGGGACGATTCCTACGAGCAGTACTTC. This gives the protein CASSLGDDSYEQYF.

The V gene is TRBV6-5, the J gene TRBJ1-5; D might be TRBD1 (6 bases). The V end was cut by 8 bases, the J end by 2 bases, with 19 bases between. Germline V gives CDR1 MNHEY, CDR2 SVGAGI. The length of the CDR3 is 16 residues. The DNA of the CDR3 is TGTGCCAGCGGACAGCGAAGGGCGTTTGGCAATCAGCCCCAGCATTTT. It is translated as CASGQRRAFGNQPQHF.

The V call is TRBV7-2, the J call TRBJ1-2; the D gene is possibly TRBD1 (5 bases). Trimming removed 10 bases from V and 0 bases from J, with 15 bases in between. Germline V lookup: CDR1 SGHTA, CDR2 FQGNSA. The CDR3 is made up of 14 amino acids. For the CDR3, the DNA is TGTGCCACCACGTGGGGACGAGCTAACTATGGCTACACCTTC. This sequence encodes CATTWGRANYGYTF. The whole variable domain, remainder taken from reference TRBV7-2 and TRBJ1-2, is GAGVSQSPSNKVTEKGKDVELRCDPISGHTALYWYRQSLGQGLEFLIYFQGNSAPDKSGLPSDRFSAERTGGSVSTLTIQRTQQEDSAVYLCATTWGRANYGYTFGSGTRLTVV.

The chain has TRBV20-1 and TRBJ1-6, with D tentatively TRBD1 (6 bases). V was clipped by 3 bases and J by 7 bases, with 13 bases between them. CDR3 length: 14 amino acids. The germline V gene has CDR1 DFQATT and CDR2 SNEGSKA (reference sequence). CDR3 sequence: CSASLGAVNSPLHF. The CDR3 DNA reads TGCAGTGCTAGTTTGGGGGCGGTGAATTCACCCCTCCACTTT.